These T cell receptor beta chains were read from a single sample in a study of cytomegalovirus exposure and HLA in healthy donors. TCRdb's copy holds only in-frame clones and misses some; the assay was immunoSEQ multiplex PCR. This sample has approximately 180,000 clones; roughly nine tenths occur once, and the top ten carry more than 0.2%. The sequenced material came from PBMCs. Receptors originate from a girl in the first two years of life in good health and CMV-seronegative. The CDR3 runs from the conserved cysteine through the conserved F or W. D genes are given only for firm matches. Clone size is given for some rows only: seen once, a few or many times, or a class if the clone is expanded.

V gene	clone size	J gene	D gene	CDR3 protein	CDR3 DNA
TRBV5-1	NA	TRBJ2-7	TRBD1	CASSKGTGGYEQYF	TGCGCCAGCAGCAAAGGGACAGGGGGCTACGAGCAGTACTTC
TRBV5-5	NA	TRBJ2-5	NA	CASSEWETQYF	TGTGCCAGCAGCGAGTGGGAGACCCAGTACTTC
TRBV5-1	NA	TRBJ2-1	TRBD2	CASSSIVTSGGEQFF	TGCGCCAGCAGCTCAATAGTGACTAGCGGGGGTGAGCAGTTCTTC
TRBV7-2	NA	TRBJ1-6	TRBD1	CASSSNRGRSSPLHF	TGTGCCAGCAGCTCAAACAGGGGTAGGAGTTCACCCCTCCACTTT
TRBV21-1	NA	TRBJ2-7	NA	CASSKSSYEQYF	TGTGCCAGCAGCAAGAGCTCCTACGAGCAGTACTTC
TRBV6-5	once	TRBJ2-7	NA	CASSYRRDTYSYGQYF	TGTGCCAGCAGTTACCGCCGGGACACTTACTCCTACGGGCAGTACTTC
TRBV4-1	NA	TRBJ1-1	TRBD1	CASSHFAQGATEAFF	TGCGCCAGCAGCCACTTTGCTCAGGGGGCCACTGAAGCTTTCTTT
TRBV5-4	once	TRBJ1-2	NA	CASSFSRAGYTF	TGTGCCAGCAGCTTTTCCAGGGCTGGCTACACCTTC
TRBV5-4	NA	TRBJ2-1	TRBD1	CASSRTGNSYNEQFF	TGTGCCAGCAGCAGGACAGGAAACTCCTACAATGAGCAGTTCTTC
TRBV9	NA	TRBJ2-2	NA	CASSVFTGELFF	TGTGCCAGCAGCGTCTTCACCGGGGAGCTGTTTTTT
TRBV2	NA	TRBJ2-1	TRBD2	CACDRRTSGSWAGNEQFF	TGTGCCTGCGATCGGAGGACTAGCGGGAGTTGGGCCGGCAATGAGCAGTTCTTC
TRBV14	few	TRBJ1-5	TRBD1	CASSQGGTGFQPQHF	TGTGCCAGCAGCCAAGGGGGGACAGGATTCCAGCCCCAGCATTTT
TRBV5-1	NA	TRBJ2-3	TRBD1	CASSLDRGLDTQYF	TGCGCCAGCAGCCTGGACAGGGGTTTAGATACGCAGTATTTT
TRBV5-6	NA	TRBJ2-5	TRBD2	CASSIGGAKETQYF	TGTGCCAGCAGTATCGGGGGGGCAAAAGAGACCCAGTACTTC
TRBV30	NA	TRBJ2-7	NA	CAWSVMGAGEQYF	TGTGCCTGGAGTGTAATGGGGGCGGGTGAGCAGTACTTC
TRBV7-9	NA	TRBJ2-7	NA	CASSLQGGGPRAPYEQYF	TGTGCCAGCAGCTTGCAAGGGGGGGGCCCACGGGCCCCCTACGAGCAGTACTTC
TRBV5-1	NA	TRBJ2-1	TRBD2	CASSWGREASNEQFF	TGCGCCAGCAGCTGGGGACGGGAGGCTAGCAATGAGCAGTTCTTC
TRBV2	NA	TRBJ2-7	NA	CAWGDSYYEQYF	TGTGCCTGGGGGGACAGTTACTACGAGCAGTACTTC
TRBV6-6	NA	TRBJ2-3	TRBD2	CASSYRTSGGYF	TGTGCCAGCAGTTACAGAACTAGCGGGGGGTATTTT
TRBV25-1	NA	TRBJ1-6	TRBD1	CASSLRRFGTADNSPLHF	TGTGCCAGCAGTCTCCGTCGGTTCGGGACAGCAGATAATTCACCCCTCCACTTT
TRBV18	NA	TRBJ2-7	NA	CASSPGGTAISYEQYF	TGTGCCAGCTCACCCGGCGGGACAGCAATCTCCTACGAGCAGTACTTC
TRBV13	once	TRBJ1-6	NA	CASSPRNSPLHF	TGTGCCAGCAGCCCTCGGAATTCACCCCTCCACTTT
TRBV2	few	TRBJ1-5	NA	CASSEMVQYNQPQHF	TGTGCCAGCAGTGAAATGGTTCAGTACAATCAGCCCCAGCATTTT
TRBV10-3	once	TRBJ1-2	NA	CAISEDRYYGYTF	TGTGCCATCAGTGAGGACAGGTACTATGGCTACACCTTC
TRBV27	NA	TRBJ2-1	NA	CASSFRWGSRDEQFF	TGTGCCAGCAGTTTTAGATGGGGTAGCAGGGATGAGCAGTTCTTC
TRBV2	NA	TRBJ1-4	TRBD1	CASSRSGGGLNEKLFF	TGTGCCAGCAGTCGATCAGGGGGCGGACTTAATGAAAAACTGTTTTTT
TRBV6-5	few	TRBJ1-5	NA	CASRQGQFNQPQHF	TGTGCCAGCAGACAGGGCCAATTCAATCAGCCCCAGCATTTT
TRBV12-5	NA	TRBJ1-4	NA	CASGLTGINEKLFF	TGTGCTAGTGGTTTGACAGGGATTAATGAAAAACTGTTTTTT
TRBV5-1	few	TRBJ1-6	TRBD1	CASSLGQGNSPLHF	TGCGCCAGCAGCTTGGGACAGGGGAATTCACCCCTCCACTTT
TRBV6-5	NA	TRBJ2-7	TRBD2	CASSYSTSGGYEQYF	TGTGCCAGCAGTTACTCGACTAGCGGGGGTTACGAGCAGTACTTC
TRBV5-1	few	TRBJ2-7	NA	CASSLGPGSPYEQYF	TGCGCCAGCAGCTTGGGCCCCGGGTCCCCCTACGAGCAGTACTTC
TRBV6-1	NA	TRBJ1-6	NA	CASSGGNILGGSPLHF	TGTGCCAGCAGTGGAGGGAATATCCTGGGGGGATCACCCCTCCACTTT
TRBV30	NA	TRBJ2-2	TRBD2	CAWSGDSGGRREELFF	TGTGCCTGGAGTGGGGATAGCGGGGGTAGAAGGGAGGAGCTGTTTTTT
TRBV7-9	NA	TRBJ1-6	TRBD1	CASSSGDRGDSPLHF	TGTGCCAGCAGCTCCGGGGACAGGGGTGATTCACCCCTCCACTTT
TRBV11-2	few	TRBJ1-5	NA	CASSLETGSGQPQHF	TGTGCCAGCAGCTTAGAAACAGGGTCAGGTCAGCCCCAGCATTTT
TRBV20-1	NA	TRBJ2-1	NA	CSATGYNEQFF	TGCAGTGCTACAGGGTACAATGAGCAGTTCTTC
TRBV29-1	NA	TRBJ1-5	NA	CSVSLGPNDQPQHF	TGCAGCGTTTCGCTTGGCCCGAACGATCAGCCCCAGCATTTT
TRBV5-5	NA	TRBJ2-3	TRBD2	CASSVGLAGVYTDTQYF	TGTGCCAGCAGCGTGGGGCTAGCGGGAGTATACACAGATACGCAGTATTTT
TRBV30	NA	TRBJ1-1	NA	CAWSDMVITEAFF	TGTGCCTGGAGTGACATGGTGATCACTGAAGCTTTCTTT
TRBV7-6	NA	TRBJ2-7	TRBD1	CASSPGTGVYEQYF	TGTGCCAGCAGCCCCGGGACAGGGGTCTACGAGCAGTACTTC